This T cell receptor (beta chain) comes out of a study of T-cell reconstitution after alpha-beta-depleted transplantation in children. The study's findings and limits: Diversity of TCRbeta at day 60 was high in some patients, arising from surviving recipient T cells and thymic progenitors. One year after transplant, T-cell counts and diversity came mostly from newly produced T cells.

TCRbeta library construction was performed incorporating unique molecular identifiers. Each CDR3 protein gets one entry after TCRdb re-called the PCR reads with MiXCR. The sample holds hundreds of thousands of distinct CDR3 sequences, around 13% seen once. As for this clonotype: As yet, its antigen is unknown.

The CDR3 length is 15 residues. Trimming pared 3 bases from V and 4 bases from J, leaving 15 bases between. Germline lookup yields CDR1 DFQATT and CDR2 SNEGSKA (reference sequence). The rearrangement uses TRBV20-1 and TRBJ2-2; D is undetermined. This TCR was sampled from a girl aged 2 to 10 with congenital amegakaryocytic thrombocytopenia, due to receive a stem cell transplant. The sequencing here drew on PBMCs, taken before TCRalphabeta/CD19-depleted stem cell transplant. The CDR3 coding sequence is TGCAGTGCTAGGGTGGGATCGGCTGGCACCGGGGAGCTGTTTTTT. It is translated as CSARVGSAGTGELFF.